One and the same sample provided the 27 T cell receptor beta chains below, sequenced in a study of CD8 T cells in ankylosing spondylitis. TCRdb analysed the 5' RACE reads with MiXCR anew, one entry per CDR3 protein. The sample shows 300,000 to 400,000 distinct CDR3 sequences, 20% to 25% of them seen only once. Specimen: blood, either unsorted or a sorted T cell fraction (not recorded which). All receptors come from a male donor with ankylosing spondylitis or in good health (not recorded which).

The chain carries TRBV27 and TRBJ1-2; possibly TRBD1 for D (6 bases). Per germline, CDR1 MNHEY and CDR2 SMNVEV (reference sequence). There are 14 residues in the CDR3. Trimming pared 5 bases from V and 4 bases from J, leaving 14 bases between. CDR3 DNA sequence: TGTGCCAGCAGTCCGTATGAGGGGGGCTATGGCTACACCTTC. It codes for CASSPYEGGYGYTF.

The rearrangement joins TRBV28 to TRBJ2-1; possible D gene TRBD1, 5 bases. Germline V gene data show CDR1 as MDHEN and CDR2 as SYDVKM. The CDR3 contains 14 residues. Trimming took off 3 bases at V and 1 base at J, with 7 bases between the two ends. This CDR3 reads CASSFPGSYNEQFF. CDR3 nucleotide sequence: TGTGCCAGCAGTTTCCCAGGGTCCTACAATGAGCAGTTCTTC.

The chain employs TRBV27 and TRBJ2-1; D not certain. Germline V gene data show CDR1 as MNHEY and CDR2 as SMNVEV (reference sequence). Deletions cut 6 bases from V and 2 bases from J, with 14 bases between. The CDR3 runs to 15 residues. CDR3 amino acids: CASRPEQFPYNEQFF. CDR3 in DNA: TGTGCCAGCAGACCAGAGCAGTTTCCCTACAATGAGCAGTTCTTC.

This clonotype was seen a few times. The chain is built from TRBV2 and TRBJ2-3, with a weak D call TRBD1 (6 bases). Germline V gene data show CDR1 as SNHLY and CDR2 as FYNNEI. The CDR3 is 14 amino acids. V was pared by 8 bases and J by 5 bases, with 17 bases between. CDR3 sequence reads: CASASNLGGDTQYF. CDR3 bases: TGTGCCAGCGCTAGCAATCTAGGGGGAGATACGCAGTATTTT. The complete variable domain, with remaining parts taken from reference TRBV2 and TRBJ2-3, reads EPEVTQTPSHQVTQMGQEVILRCVPISNHLYFYWYRQILGQKVEFLVSFYNNEISEKSEIFDDQFSVERPDGSNFTLKIRSTKLEDSAMYFCASASNLGGDTQYFGPGTRLTVL.

The CDR3 coding sequence is TGTGCCAGCAGTTACTCGATAACAGGGGAAGAGCAGTACTTC. Protein sequence: CASSYSITGEEQYF. The chain employs TRBV6-2 or TRBV6-3 and TRBJ2-7; 7 bases agree with TRBD1. Trimming cost V 0 bases and J 7 bases; bases outside gene matches: 6. The CDR3 length is 14 residues. Germline values: CDR1 MNHEY, CDR2 SVGEGT.

This clonotype was seen a handful of times. The chain carries TRBV5-5 and TRBJ1-2, with D hard to call. This CDR3 is built from 15 residues. The V end lost 4 bases, the J end lost 4 bases, and 17 bases lay between the germline ends. Germline V CDR1 and CDR2: SGHKS, YYEKEE (reference sequence). The CDR3 sequence: CASSVDGQAFYGYTF. The CDR3 DNA reads TGTGCCAGCAGCGTTGACGGCCAAGCTTTCTATGGCTACACCTTC.

This chain links TRBV6-5 with TRBJ2-2; D is uncertain. CDR1 is MNHEY, CDR2 SVGAGI, per germline. V lost 0 bases and J lost 0, with 11 bases in between. This CDR3 contains 17 residues. In nucleotides, the CDR3 is TGTGCCAGCAGTTACTCGGAGTGGGGTGCGAACACCGGGGAGCTGTTTTTT. Encoded protein: CASSYSEWGANTGELFF.

This clonotype was seen a few times. The gene calls are TRBV5-1 and TRBJ2-1; 7 bases are shared with TRBD2. The junction had 10 bases not matched to a gene; V was cut back by 4 bases and J by 3 bases. CDR1 and CDR2 (germline): SGHRS, YFSETQ. This CDR3 is built from 16 residues. Here the CDR3 reads CASSPSGGPGYNEQFF. For the CDR3, the DNA is TGCGCCAGCAGCCCTAGCGGAGGGCCTGGCTACAATGAGCAGTTCTTC.

This clonotype was detected a few times. This chain connects TRBV12-3 or TRBV12-4 to TRBJ2-3; 9 nucleotides line up with TRBD2. Trimming cost V 6 bases and J 5 bases; bases outside gene matches: 9. The CDR3 has 15 residues. The CDR3 DNA reads as TGTGCCAGCAGCCCCTCGGCGGGGGGGCTAGATACGCAGTATTTT. Amino acids: CASSPSAGGLDTQYF.

This clonotype showed up just a few times. This sequence joins TRBV7-9 and TRBJ1-1, with D hard to call. Germline CDR1 reads SEHNR; CDR2 reads FQNEAQ (reference sequence). Trimming cost V 1 base and J 5 bases, with 5 bases left between them. This CDR3 is built from 12 residues. CDR3 bases: TGTGCCAGCAGCTTAGTCGTGACTGAAGCTTTCTTT. Translated: CASSLVVTEAFF.

This clonotype came up a few times. The J gene is TRBJ2-1, the V gene TRBV18, with 7 bases matching TRBD1. CDR1 and CDR2 from the germline V gene are KGHSH and LQKENI. The CDR3 extends over 17 amino acids. J was trimmed by 9 bases and V by 3 bases; bases with no gene match: 17. CDR3 in DNA: TGTGCCAGCTCACCTGCAGGCGAGGGACAGACGGTCGGTGAGCAGTTCTTC. Translated, it gives CASSPAGEGQTVGEQFF.

This rearrangement joins TRBV7-9 to TRBJ2-3; 10 nucleotides match TRBD2. V was clipped by 1 base and J by 6 bases; unmatched bases: 4. Germline CDR1 reads SEHNR; CDR2 reads FQNEAQ (reference sequence). This CDR3 region has 15 residues. The DNA of the CDR3 is TGTGCCAGCAGCTTAGAAGCGGGGGGGCTGGATACGCAGTATTTT. It codes for CASSLEAGGLDTQYF. Combining the CDR3 with reference TRBV7-9 and TRBJ2-3 gives the whole variable domain DTGVSQNPRHKITKRGQNVTFRCDPISEHNRLYWYRQTLGQGPEFLTYFQNEAQLEKSRLLSDRFSAERPKGSFSTLEIQRTEQGDSAMYLCASSLEAGGLDTQYFGPGTRLTVL.

The gene calls are TRBV20-1 and TRBJ1-1; TRBD1 might be the D (5 bases). The CDR3 covers 12 residues. Deletions cut 5 bases from V and 0 bases from J, with 7 bases between. Germline V gives CDR1 DFQATT, CDR2 SNEGSKA (reference sequence). The CDR3 region has the DNA TGCAGTGCTTGGGGCCTGAACACTGAAGCTTTCTTT. Its protein product is CSAWGLNTEAFF.

The rearrangement joins TRBV4-1 to TRBJ2-3, with 7 bases fitting TRBD2. CDR1 is MGHRA and CDR2 is YSYEKL in the germline V gene. The CDR3 is 17 amino acids. The V gene end was trimmed by 1 base and the J gene end by 1 base; junction bases not matched to a gene: 8. Here the CDR3 DNA reads TGCGCCAGCAGCCAAGTAGGGGCTAGCGGACGCACAGATACGCAGTATTTT. This sequence encodes CASSQVGASGRTDTQYF.

This chain uses TRBV7-8 with TRBJ2-2; TRBD1 might be the D (5 bases). Trimming took off 4 bases at V and 0 bases at J, with 15 bases between the two ends. The CDR3 extends over 17 amino acids. CDR1 is SGHVS and CDR2 is FQNEAQ in the germline V gene. The CDR3 loop is CASSSPGQRPNTGELFF. The DNA for the CDR3 is TGTGCCAGCAGCTCCCCCGGACAAAGACCGAACACCGGGGAGCTGTTTTTT.

The chain employs TRBV12-3 or TRBV12-4 and TRBJ2-5; TRBD1 aligns across 7 bases. V lost 6 bases and J lost 7; bases outside the gene matches: 11. This CDR3 spans 14 amino acids. For the CDR3, the DNA is TGTGCCAGCAGGGGTACGGGACAGCTGGCGACCCAGTACTTC. Amino acid sequence: CASRGTGQLATQYF.

This chain joins TRBV5-6 and TRBJ2-6, with 11 bases that match TRBD2. The CDR3 length is 19 residues. Germline lookup yields CDR1 SGHDT and CDR2 YYEEEE. V trimming: 4 bases; J trimming: 3 bases; junction bases outside the gene matches: 12. The CDR3 reads CASSGIAGGPLFGANVLTF. The CDR3 region has the DNA TGTGCCAGCAGCGGAATAGCGGGGGGGCCGCTTTTTGGGGCCAACGTCCTGACTTTC.

This clonotype turned up a few times. V usage is TRBV20-1 and J usage is TRBJ2-1; D unresolved. Germline-derived CDR1 and CDR2 are DFQATT and SNEGSKA (reference sequence). The CDR3 is 15 amino acids. V lost 3 bases, J lost 0 bases, and 12 bases lay in between. CDR3 in DNA: TGCAGTGCTAGGTCCAGGTGGGACTCCTACAATGAGCAGTTCTTC. This translates into CSARSRWDSYNEQFF.

The V and J genes are TRBV9 and TRBJ2-2; tentative D call: TRBD2 (5 bases). Germline CDR1 SGDLS, CDR2 YYNGEE. Trimming shortened V by 3 bases and J by 6 bases, and 9 bases separated the two germline ends. CDR3 length: 13 residues. The CDR3 DNA reads TGTGCCAGCAGCGATGGAGGTTCCGGGGAGCTGTTTTTT. Its protein product is CASSDGGSGELFF.

This clonotype has at least ten counts. The rearrangement uses TRBV29-1 and TRBJ2-7; D could derive from TRBD1 or TRBD2 (5 bases each). Germline lookup yields CDR1 SQVTM and CDR2 ANQGSEA. V dropped 6 bases and J dropped 9 bases, with 15 bases sitting between them. The CDR3 is made up of 11 amino acids. CDR3 nucleotides: TGCAGCGTAACCTTGCTGGGACGGCAGTACTTC. As protein: CSVTLLGRQYF.

This sequence joins TRBV7-2 and TRBJ2-2; D might be TRBD2 (6 bases). The CDR3 totals 14 residues. Trimming took 3 bases from V and 10 from J, leaving 15 bases between them. Germline V gene lookup returns CDR1 SGHTA and CDR2 FQGNSA. CDR3 sequence: CASSFTGTAEELFF. CDR3 sequence (DNA): TGTGCCAGCAGCTTCACTGGGACTGCCGAGGAGCTGTTTTTT. The whole variable domain, remainder taken from reference TRBV7-2 and TRBJ2-2, is GAGVSQSPSNKVTEKGKDVELRCDPISGHTALYWYRQSLGQGLEFLIYFQGNSAPDKSGLPSDRFSAERTGGSVSTLTIQRTQQEDSAVYLCASSFTGTAEELFFGEGSRLTVL.

This clonotype has a single count. The chain uses TRBV4-1 and TRBJ2-3, with 7 positions matching TRBD1. The V segment lost 4 bases and the J segment 2 bases; nucleotides outside the gene matches: 6. Germline values: CDR1 MGHRA, CDR2 YSYEKL. The CDR3 contains 15 residues. The CDR3 loop reads CASSPTGMNTDTQYF. CDR3 sequence (DNA): TGCGCCAGCAGCCCGACAGGGATGAACACAGATACGCAGTATTTT.

This clonotype was seen a handful of times. This chain links TRBV18 with TRBJ2-7; D might be TRBD1 or TRBD2, each matching 5 bases. The ends were cut back, 4 bases at V and 3 bases at J, with 13 bases in the middle. The CDR3 extends over 14 amino acids. CDR1 and CDR2 (germline): KGHSH, LQKENI. The CDR3 nucleotides are TGTGCCAGCTCACGCCGGGACGGGGACTACGAGCAGTACTTC. Its translation: CASSRRDGDYEQYF.

This clonotype was recorded a few times. V and J are TRBV4-2 and TRBJ2-7; 7 bases line up with TRBD1. Germline CDR1 and CDR2: LGHNA and YNFKEQ. Trimming at V came to 3 bases and at J to 3 bases, leaving 17 bases not matched to a gene. The CDR3 runs 18 residues. CDR3 nucleotides: TGTGCCAGCAGCCAGGACTCTGGGGTGGGACAGAGAGACTACGAGCAGTACTTC. It translates to CASSQDSGVGQRDYEQYF.

This clonotype has a count of ten or more. V gene TRBV4-1 combines with J gene TRBJ1-2, with TRBD1 matching 8 bases. Looked up from germline, CDR1 is MGHRA and CDR2 is YSYEKL. The CDR3 is 14 residues long. V shed 6 bases and J 4 bases; nucleotides not matched to a gene: 7. The CDR3 nucleotides are TGCGCCAGCAGTCAGACAGGGGCAGGCTATGGCTACACCTTC. Its translation is CASSQTGAGYGYTF.

V and J are TRBV30 and TRBJ2-7; TRBD2 matches at 7 bases. The CDR3 is 11 amino acids. The J segment lost 7 bases and the V segment lost 4 bases, leaving 4 bases of the junction unmatched. The germline CDR1 and CDR2 sequences are GTSNPN and SVGIG (reference sequence). CDR3 bases: TGTGCCTGGACGTGGGGGGGGGAGCAGTACTTC. Protein sequence: CAWTWGGEQYF.

This clonotype was counted a few times. The junction differs from germline at one of its ends, possibly a read error. V usage is TRBV28 and J usage is TRBJ2-7; the D gene could be TRBD1 or TRBD2 (6 bases each). The CDR3 runs to 14 residues. Germline V lookup: CDR1 MDHEN, CDR2 SYDVKM. The CDR3 spells CASNLPGAGYEQYF. CDR3 sequence (DNA): TGTGCCAGCAATTTACCGGGGGCAGGGTACGAGCAGTACTTC.